Here is one T cell receptor beta chain with its context. The data are from a study of blood T cell repertoires in COVID-19. The V gene end was trimmed by 5 bases and the J gene end by 9 bases; junction bases not matched to a gene: 8. CDR3 size: 15 residues. CDR1 SGHAT and CDR2 FQNNGV come from the germline V gene. Method: immunoSEQ multiplex PCR; TCRdb's copy keeps in-frame clones and lacks some. The profile covers about 70,000 clones, with roughly nine tenths appearing a single time and 13% taken by the ten largest. The chain recombines TRBV11-2 with TRBJ2-3; 13 bases align to TRBD2. Sequenced sample: peripheral blood. This clonotype originated in a woman aged 55 to 70 with acute or convalescent COVID-19. The CDR3, as DNA: TGTGCCAGCAGCGGACTAGCGGGGGATGTAGGAACGCAGTATTTT. Protein: CASSGLAGDVGTQYF.